The 26 T cell receptor beta chains below all came from one sample that was sequenced in a study of shared clonotypes between healthy human individuals. Here immunoSEQ multiplex PCR was the method, and the copy in TCRdb shows in-frame clones only, minus some. The sample has approximately 510,000 clones, less than 85% seen once. The sample comprised PBMCs. Receptors were obtained from a woman aged 35 to 49 in good health. Some clones in this sample may be carry-over from other donors' samples.

This sequence joins TRBV18 and TRBJ2-1; the match to TRBD2 covers 12 bases. The V and J ends lost 2 bases and 9 bases, in that order; junction bases with no gene match: 11. This CDR3 contains 17 residues. Germline-derived CDR1 and CDR2 are KGHSH and LQKENI. The DNA of the CDR3 is TGTGCCAGCTCACCAACACTGACTAGCGGGAGTTCGGGTGAGCAGTTCTTC. Protein product: CASSPTLTSGSSGEQFF.

The CDR3 DNA reads TGTGCCACCAGCAGAGACCTTAGTAGGGCCTACAATGAGCAGTTCTTC. This translates into CATSRDLSRAYNEQFF. V usage is TRBV15 and J usage is TRBJ2-1; D gene ambiguous. The germline V gene encodes CDR1 LNHNV and CDR2 YYDKDF (reference sequence). V was pared by 0 bases and J by 2 bases, with 11 bases between. This CDR3 has 16 residues.

The V gene is TRBV5-6, the J gene TRBJ2-3, with D hard to call. Trimming took 2 bases from V and 0 from J, leaving 13 bases between them. The CDR3 is made up of 16 amino acids. Germline loops: CDR1 SGHDT, CDR2 YYEEEE. DNA of the CDR3: TGTGCCAGCAGCTTTTCCGCGGATCCTAGCACAGATACGCAGTATTTT. It codes for CASSFSADPSTDTQYF.

The chain joins TRBV19 to TRBJ2-5; TRBD1 agrees at 8 bases. This CDR3 spans 14 amino acids. Unmatched junction bases numbered 6, after V lost 4 bases and J lost 5 bases. Germline V gives CDR1 LNHDA, CDR2 SQIVND (reference sequence). The CDR3, as DNA: TGTGCCAGTAGTAGGGGGACAGGTCGGGAGACCCAGTACTTC. It encodes CASSRGTGRETQYF.

The V call is TRBV18, the J call TRBJ2-1; 11 bases line up with TRBD2. The V and J ends lost 2 bases and 0 bases, in that order; junction bases with no gene match: 3. Germline V gene lookup returns CDR1 KGHSH and CDR2 LQKENI. This CDR3 spans 17 amino acids. CDR3 region: CASSPVGTSGSYNEQFF. CDR3 in DNA: TGTGCCAGCTCACCAGTGGGGACTAGCGGCTCCTACAATGAGCAGTTCTTC.

V and J are TRBV25-1 and TRBJ2-3; D is unclear. Trimming cost V 4 bases and J 0 bases, with 17 bases left between them. The CDR3 sequence is 17 residues long. Germline CDR1 is MGHDK and CDR2 is SYGVNS. CDR3 in amino acids: CASSGHSGGWSTDTQYF. Here the CDR3 DNA reads TGTGCCAGCAGTGGCCATTCTGGTGGGTGGAGCACAGATACGCAGTATTTT.

The chain recombines TRBV5-1 with TRBJ2-7; 9 bases align to TRBD1. The CDR3 spans 15 residues. Germline loops: CDR1 SGHRS, CDR2 YFSETQ. Germline trimming cut 4 bases from V and 2 bases from J; bases unmatched to any gene: 7. CDR3: CASSTGTGPPYEQYF. CDR3 coding DNA: TGCGCCAGCAGCACTGGGACAGGGCCACCCTACGAGCAGTACTTC.

This chain links TRBV5-6 with TRBJ1-1; possible D gene TRBD1, 5 bases. Trimming took off 2 bases at V and 7 bases at J, with 15 bases between the two ends. Germline CDR1 and CDR2: SGHDT and YYEEEE. The CDR3 has 14 amino acids. This CDR3 is CASSFGTPLDEAFF. CDR3 DNA sequence: TGTGCCAGCAGCTTCGGGACCCCCCTCGATGAAGCTTTCTTT. The whole variable domain, filled in from reference TRBV5-6 and TRBJ1-1, reads DAGVTQSPTHLIKTRGQQVTLRCSPKSGHDTVSWYQQALGQGPQFIFQYYEEEERQRGNFPDRFSGHQFPNYSSELNVNALLLGDSALYLCASSFGTPLDEAFFGQGTRLTVV.

The chain carries TRBV14 and TRBJ1-1; D remains ambiguous. Trimming removed 2 bases at V and 0 bases at J, with 4 bases between. This CDR3 is 13 amino acids long. CDR1 is SGHDN and CDR2 is FVKESK in the germline V gene. This chain's CDR3 is CASSQPLNTEAFF. The CDR3 nucleotides read TGTGCCAGCAGCCAACCACTGAACACTGAAGCTTTCTTT. Looking up the rest from reference TRBV14 and TRBJ1-1 gives the full variable domain: EAGVTQFPSHSVIEKGQTVTLRCDPISGHDNLYWYRRVMGKEIKFLLHFVKESKQDESGMPNNRFLAERTGGTYSTLKVQPAELEDSGVYFCASSQPLNTEAFFGQGTRLTVV.

J is TRBJ2-3 and V is TRBV5-1; D not certain. The germline V and J ends were trimmed by 0 bases and 0 bases, with 5 bases remaining between them. CDR1 is SGHRS, CDR2 YFSETQ, per germline. This CDR3 comprises 14 residues. CDR3: CASSLEPSTDTQYF. For the CDR3, the DNA is TGCGCCAGCAGCTTGGAGCCGAGCACAGATACGCAGTATTTT.

This chain uses TRBV10-3 with TRBJ2-7; 7 bases fit TRBD2. CDR1 is ENHRY, CDR2 SYGVKD, per germline. With V trimmed by 10 bases and J by 5 bases, 11 bases remained unmatched. CDR3 length equals 13 residues. This CDR3 reads CATVRDYRNEQYF. The CDR3 DNA reads TGTGCCACCGTCCGGGACTATCGGAACGAGCAGTACTTC.

The gene calls are TRBV29-1 and TRBJ2-7; D gene ambiguous. This CDR3 has 14 amino acids. V lost 1 base and J lost 1, with 11 bases in between. Germline CDR1 SQVTM, CDR2 ANQGSEA. CDR3 coding DNA: TGCAGCGTTGAAGGGGTCGGCGGATCCTACGAGCAGTACTTC. It is translated as CSVEGVGGSYEQYF.

This clone has more than one count but fewer than ten. The gene calls are TRBV30 and TRBJ1-3, with D perhaps TRBD1 (6 bases). Trimming left V 4 bases short and J 7 bases short, with 11 bases between. The CDR3 has 12 amino acids. Germline V gene lookup returns CDR1 GTSNPN and CDR2 SVGIG (reference sequence). The CDR3 is CAWTQGWNTIYF. The CDR3 bases are TGTGCCTGGACACAGGGTTGGAACACCATATATTTT.

V usage is TRBV6-5 and J usage is TRBJ2-1; tentatively, D is TRBD2 (5 bases). The CDR3 totals 14 residues. V lost 0 bases to trimming and J lost 3 bases, with 6 bases between them. Per the germline V gene, CDR1 is MNHEY and CDR2 is SVGAGI. CDR3 nucleotide sequence: TGTGCCAGCAGTTACTCTGACTACTACAATGAGCAGTTCTTC. Translation gives CASSYSDYYNEQFF.

This clone came up a few times. The same CDR3 arises from other DNA sequences in this sample as well. The chain joins TRBV27 to TRBJ2-3; D not resolved. Germline V gene data show CDR1 as MNHEY and CDR2 as SMNVEV (reference sequence). The CDR3 consists of 12 residues. Trimming stripped 4 bases from V and 1 base from J, with 3 bases between. CDR3 residues: CASSSRTDTQYF. Here the CDR3 DNA reads TGTGCCAGCAGTTCTCGCACAGATACGCAGTATTTT.

The V and J genes are TRBV2 and TRBJ2-6; D not certain. Germline V gene lookup returns CDR1 SNHLY and CDR2 FYNNEI. Between the trimmed V and J ends, which lost 6 bases and 4 bases, there was a span of 10 bases. The CDR3 length is 14 residues. Here the CDR3 DNA reads TGTGCCAGCAGCCGCAGCTCCGGGGCCAACGTCCTGACTTTC. This codes for CASSRSSGANVLTF.

The chain has TRBV7-6 and TRBJ2-5; 9 bases are shared with TRBD1. J lost 5 bases, V lost 4 bases, and 5 bases had no gene match. The CDR3 consists of 14 residues. Germline CDR1 is SGHVS and CDR2 is FNYEAQ. In DNA, the CDR3 is TGTGCCAGCAGCTCGACAGGGGGTAGGGAGACCCAGTACTTC. This gives the protein CASSSTGGRETQYF.

The chain couples TRBV11-2 to TRBJ2-5; the match to TRBD2 covers 14 bases. The germline V gene encodes CDR1 SGHAT and CDR2 FQNNGV. This CDR3 is built from 18 residues. Trimming took 3 bases from V and 4 from J; bases not matched to a gene: 10. DNA of the CDR3: TGTGCCAGCAGCTTCCGACTAGCGGGAGGGCCCTCGGGAGAGACCCAGTACTTC. It encodes CASSFRLAGGPSGETQYF. The whole variable domain, remainder taken from reference TRBV11-2 and TRBJ2-5, is EAGVAQSPRYKIIEKRQSVAFWCNPISGHATLYWYQQILGQGPKLLIQFQNNGVVDDSQLPKDRFSAERLKGVDSTLKIQPAKLEDSAVYLCASSFRLAGGPSGETQYFGPGTRLLVL.

V gene TRBV7-2 combines with J gene TRBJ2-7; TRBD1 matches 9 bases. Unmatched junction bases numbered 7, after V lost 5 bases and J lost 2 bases. This CDR3 has 15 amino acids. CDR1 and CDR2 from the germline V gene are SGHTA and FQGNSA. CDR3: CASSTRTGAPYEQYF. The CDR3 bases are TGTGCCAGCAGCACCAGGACAGGGGCCCCCTACGAGCAGTACTTC.

J is TRBJ1-1 and V is TRBV11-2; weak D call: TRBD1 (5 bases). This CDR3 is built from 15 residues. V lost 3 bases to trimming and J lost 4 bases, with 15 bases between them. CDR1 and CDR2 from the germline V gene are SGHAT and FQNNGV. The CDR3 region is CASSFGAGASTEAFF. CDR3 nucleotides: TGTGCCAGCAGCTTTGGGGCTGGGGCGAGCACTGAAGCTTTCTTT.

This clone was recorded once. V and J are TRBV5-6 and TRBJ1-1, with D possibly matching TRBD1 (5 bases). V lost 3 bases and J lost 6, with 15 bases in between. CDR3 length: 14 amino acids. CDR1 and CDR2 (germline): SGHDT, YYEEEE. CDR3 bases: TGTGCCAGCAGCTCCCAACGCAGGGCGCCTGAAGCTTTCTTT. The encoded protein is CASSSQRRAPEAFF.

The chain uses TRBV2 and TRBJ1-4; TRBD1 matches at 7 bases. The CDR3 contains 12 residues. V trimming: 10 bases; J trimming: 8 bases; junction bases outside the gene matches: 7. Germline-derived CDR1 and CDR2 are SNHLY and FYNNEI. The CDR3, as DNA: TGTGCCACCCAGGGGGTAGGGGAAAAACTGTTTTTT. It is translated as CATQGVGEKLFF.

This clone was seen repeatedly, ten times or more. The chain links TRBV19 to TRBJ2-7, with D uncertain. The ends were cut back, 8 bases at V and 3 bases at J, with 20 bases in the middle. CDR1 and CDR2 (germline): LNHDA, SQIVND (reference sequence). This CDR3 has 15 residues. The CDR3, as DNA: TGTGCCAGTTCGGAATCCTACGTGGAATACTACGAGCAGTACTTC. Protein: CASSESYVEYYEQYF.

The chain has TRBV27 and TRBJ2-5; 7 bases align to TRBD1. CDR1 and CDR2 from the germline V gene are MNHEY and SMNVEV (reference sequence). CDR3 length equals 14 residues. J gave up 5 bases and V 5 bases, and 8 bases lay outside the gene matches. CDR3 coding DNA: TGTGCCAGCAGTCCCGGACAGGCTGGGGAGACCCAGTACTTC. This sequence encodes CASSPGQAGETQYF.

The gene calls are TRBV5-1 and TRBJ1-1; no firm D call. The CDR3 runs to 13 residues. Trimming cost V 5 bases and J 5 bases, with 13 bases left between them. The germline V gene has CDR1 SGHRS and CDR2 YFSETQ. The CDR3 DNA follows: TGCGCCAGCAGATACGAAGGGCTTACTGAAGCTTTCTTT. Its translation is CASRYEGLTEAFF.

The chain employs TRBV5-6 and TRBJ2-3, with 10 bases lining up with TRBD2. V trimming: 1 base; J trimming: 2 bases; junction bases outside the gene matches: 1. Germline V gives CDR1 SGHDT, CDR2 YYEEEE. The length of the CDR3 is 15 residues. The CDR3 loop is CASSLTSGITDTQYF. The CDR3 DNA sequence: TGTGCCAGCAGCTTGACTAGCGGGATCACAGATACGCAGTATTTT.